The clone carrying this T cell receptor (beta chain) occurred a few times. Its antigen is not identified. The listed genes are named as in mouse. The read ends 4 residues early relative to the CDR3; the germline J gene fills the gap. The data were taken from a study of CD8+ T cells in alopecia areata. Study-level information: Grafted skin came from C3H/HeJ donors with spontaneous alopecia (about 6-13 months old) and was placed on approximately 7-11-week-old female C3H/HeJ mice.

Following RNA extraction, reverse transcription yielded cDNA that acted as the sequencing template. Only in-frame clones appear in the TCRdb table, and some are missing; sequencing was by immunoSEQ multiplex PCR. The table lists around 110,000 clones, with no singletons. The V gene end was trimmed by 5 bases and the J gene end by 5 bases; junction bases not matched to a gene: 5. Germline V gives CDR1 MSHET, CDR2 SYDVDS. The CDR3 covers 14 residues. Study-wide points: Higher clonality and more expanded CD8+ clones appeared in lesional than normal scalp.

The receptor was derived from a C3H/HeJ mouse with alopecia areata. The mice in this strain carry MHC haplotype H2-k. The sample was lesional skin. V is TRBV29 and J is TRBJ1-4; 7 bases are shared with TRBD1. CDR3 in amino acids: CASSGQANNERLFF. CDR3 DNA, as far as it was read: TGTGCTAGCAGTGGACAGGCCAATAACGAA.